This T cell receptor beta chain was profiled in a study of radiation and T cells in renal cell carcinoma. V lost 0 bases and J 4 bases, leaving 13 bases between the germline ends. Germline CDR1 LNHNV, CDR2 YYDKDF (reference sequence). The CDR3 contains 15 residues. General observations from the study: From baseline, blood top tumor clonotypes peaked at 2 weeks post-radiation.

Time point given: blood 4 weeks post-SBRT, at nephrectomy. Described treatment: 15 Gy SBRT to primary tumor, nephrectomy 4 weeks later. Comments on this clone: Its target is not known.

Generated by immunoSEQ multiplex PCR, the TCRdb table keeps only in-frame clones and is missing some. This sample has about 78,000 clones, with roughly nine tenths found just once. This material consisted of blood, taken from a patient whose treatment included radiotherapy and nephrectomy. The receptor was isolated from a woman in her 70s with renal cell carcinoma. The rearrangement links TRBV15 to TRBJ2-7; D is perhaps TRBD1 (5 bases). The CDR3 DNA follows: TGTGCCACCAGCAGAGATAGACAGATCAGATACGAGCAGTACTTC. Translation: CATSRDRQIRYEQYF.